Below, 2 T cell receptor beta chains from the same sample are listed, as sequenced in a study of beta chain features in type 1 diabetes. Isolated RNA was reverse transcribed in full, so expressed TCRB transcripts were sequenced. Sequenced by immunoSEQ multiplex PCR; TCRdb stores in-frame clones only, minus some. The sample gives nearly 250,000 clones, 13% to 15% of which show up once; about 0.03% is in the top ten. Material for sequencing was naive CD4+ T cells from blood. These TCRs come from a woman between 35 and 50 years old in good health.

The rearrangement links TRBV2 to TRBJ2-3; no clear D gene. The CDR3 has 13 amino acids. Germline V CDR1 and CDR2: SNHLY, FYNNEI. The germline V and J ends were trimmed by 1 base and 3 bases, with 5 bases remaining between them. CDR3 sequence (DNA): TGTGCCAGCAGTGAAGAGAGTACAGATACGCAGTATTTT. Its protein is CASSEESTDTQYF.

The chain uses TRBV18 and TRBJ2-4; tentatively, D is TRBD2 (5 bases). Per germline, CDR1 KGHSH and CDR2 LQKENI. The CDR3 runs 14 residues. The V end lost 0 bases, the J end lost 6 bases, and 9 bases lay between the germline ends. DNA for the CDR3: TGTGCCAGCTCACCACCGGACTCGGGAAACATTCAGTACTTC. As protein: CASSPPDSGNIQYF.